This TCR beta chain was recovered during a study of blood T cells in healthy people across ages. The authors ran a second PCR of about 6 to 12 cycles using a sample-barcoded 5' primer and a J-beta primer mix. TCRdb re-called the 5' RACE reads with MiXCR, one entry per CDR3 protein. The repertoire holds some 1.1 million distinct CDR3 sequences, 35% to 40% seen once, with 13% in the top ten. Trimming pared 2 bases from V and 0 bases from J, leaving 11 bases between. Germline V gene sequence: CDR1 SNHLY, CDR2 FYNNEI. The CDR3 is 16 residues long. The clonotype comes from a man between 18 and 35 years old in good health. The gene calls are TRBV2 and TRBJ2-1, with D uncertain. Source material: blood. The CDR3 coding sequence is TGTGCCAGCAGTGAAAAAGGCTCAAGCTCCTACAATGAGCAGTTCTTC. Its protein is CASSEKGSSSYNEQFF.